This entry lists 16 T cell receptor beta chains sequenced from one sample in a study of cytomegalovirus exposure and HLA in healthy donors. PCR used 60 Vbeta primers and 13 Jbeta primers. Repertoires were generated with immunoSEQ multiplex PCR, while TCRdb's copy carries only in-frame clones and drops some. The sample data list about 96,000 clones. The specimen was PBMCs. The origin of the receptors is a woman aged 25-40 years in good health and CMV-seronegative.

V gene TRBV28 combines with J gene TRBJ2-3, with D maybe TRBD2 (5 bases). Per the germline V gene, CDR1 is MDHEN and CDR2 is SYDVKM. The CDR3 is made up of 12 amino acids. Trimming left V 7 bases short and J 4 bases short, with 9 bases between. The DNA of the CDR3 is TGTGCCAGCAACGGAGGTCCAGATACGCAGTATTTT. It encodes CASNGGPDTQYF.

The genes are TRBV5-8 and TRBJ2-1; D unclear. The CDR3 is made up of 15 amino acids. Germline loops: CDR1 SGHTS, CDR2 YDEGEE. The V and J ends lost 1 base and 1 base respectively, with 9 bases between them. CDR3 residues: CASSLLQTSYNEQFF. The CDR3 nucleotides are TGTGCCAGCAGCTTGCTCCAGACATCCTACAATGAGCAGTTCTTC. Drawing the rest from reference TRBV5-8 and TRBJ2-1, the complete variable domain is EAGVTQSPTHLIKTRGQQATLRCSPISGHTSVYWYQQALGLGLQFLLWYDEGEERNRGNFPPRFSGRQFPNYSSELNVNALELEDSALYLCASSLLQTSYNEQFFGPGTRLTVL.

This sequence joins TRBV11-3 and TRBJ2-3; TRBD2 is a possible D gene (5 bases). The CDR3 sequence is 14 residues long. Germline-derived CDR1 and CDR2 are SGHNT and YENEEA. Trimming stripped 5 bases from V and 4 bases from J, with 13 bases between. DNA for the CDR3: TGTGCCAGCAGCCGAGGGCGCTCCTCAGATACGCAGTATTTT. Protein sequence: CASSRGRSSDTQYF.

This chain uses TRBV9 with TRBJ1-3; D gene uncertain. This CDR3 has 17 amino acids. The germline V and J ends were trimmed by 4 bases and 0 bases, with 17 bases remaining between them. Germline V gene lookup returns CDR1 SGDLS and CDR2 YYNGEE. The CDR3 sequence: CASSPSRYRDSGNTIYF. CDR3 in DNA: TGTGCCAGCAGCCCGAGCCGGTACCGGGACTCTGGAAACACCATATATTTT.

V is TRBV6-5 and J is TRBJ1-1, with 7 bases fitting TRBD1. Trimming took 2 bases from V and 3 from J; bases not matched to a gene: 3. Germline CDR1 is MNHEY and CDR2 is SVGAGI. The CDR3 spans 14 residues. CDR3 sequence: CASSYTGVYTEAFF. The CDR3 region has the DNA TGTGCCAGCAGTTACACAGGGGTTTACACTGAAGCTTTCTTT.

This clone ranks as medium-sized in terms of frequency. V gene TRBV5-5 combines with J gene TRBJ2-7; 8 bases align to TRBD2. This CDR3 has 15 amino acids. Germline CDR1 is SGHKS and CDR2 is YYEKEE (reference sequence). Trimming cost V 4 bases and J 3 bases; bases outside gene matches: 9. The CDR3 region has the DNA TGTGCCAGCAGCGGCAGCCTTAGCGGGAACTACGAGCAGTACTTC. Its protein is CASSGSLSGNYEQYF.

The rearrangement uses TRBV5-1 and TRBJ2-3; 14 bases are a match to TRBD2. Germline CDR1 reads SGHRS; CDR2 reads YFSETQ. The CDR3 totals 16 residues. Losses at the gene ends were 2 bases for V and 4 bases for J; bases not matched to a gene: 3. The CDR3 DNA reads TGCGCCAGCAGCTTCGGACTAGCGGGAGGCTCAGATACGCAGTATTTT. The encoded protein is CASSFGLAGGSDTQYF.

The chain recombines TRBV29-1 with TRBJ1-4, with TRBD1 identical over 9 bases. Germline loops: CDR1 SQVTM, CDR2 ANQGSEA. The CDR3 runs 15 residues. Germline trimming cut 6 bases from V and 8 bases from J; bases unmatched to any gene: 13. CDR3 residues: CSVATGTGIGEKLFF. The CDR3 DNA is TGCAGCGTAGCGACTGGGACAGGGATCGGAGAAAAACTGTTTTTT.

V is TRBV15 and J is TRBJ2-7; 9 nucleotides agree with TRBD2. This CDR3 spans 16 amino acids. Trimming took 0 bases from V and 0 from J; bases not matched to a gene: 3. Germline values: CDR1 LNHNV, CDR2 YYDKDF (reference sequence). DNA of the CDR3: TGTGCCACCAGCAGAGAGGGCGGGGGGGCCTCCTACGAGCAGTACTTC. Translated, it gives CATSREGGGASYEQYF.

The V call is TRBV10-3, the J call TRBJ2-3, with 7 nucleotides matching TRBD2. After removal of 5 bases from V and 6 bases from J, the junction contained 17 bases not matched to a gene. CDR3 length equals 17 residues. Germline V gene data show CDR1 as ENHRY and CDR2 as SYGVKD. CDR3 DNA: TGTGCCATCAGTTTCCCCACGACGGGGGGTTCTTTGGATACGCAGTATTTT. This codes for CAISFPTTGGSLDTQYF.

The rearrangement uses TRBV6-6 and TRBJ2-7; the match to TRBD1 covers 7 bases. V was clipped by 3 bases and J by 2 bases; unmatched bases: 7. Germline V gene sequence: CDR1 MNHNY, CDR2 SVGAGI (reference sequence). The CDR3 has 15 residues. CDR3 sequence: CASSYSGTAPYEQYF. CDR3 nucleotide sequence: TGTGCCAGCAGTTATTCCGGGACAGCCCCCTACGAGCAGTACTTC.

V and J are TRBV10-3 and TRBJ1-6; D possibly corresponds to TRBD1 (5 bases). V lost 7 bases, J lost 1 base, and 14 bases lay in between. The germline CDR1 and CDR2 sequences are ENHRY and SYGVKD. The CDR3 sequence is 16 residues long. The CDR3 DNA follows: TGTGCCATCACCCAGGGTGCTTTGTCCTATAATTCACCCCTCCACTTT. Translated, it gives CAITQGALSYNSPLHF.

The V and J genes are TRBV29-1 and TRBJ1-3; TRBD1 aligns across 12 bases. Germline lookup yields CDR1 SQVTM and CDR2 ANQGSEA. The junction had 6 bases not matched to a gene; V was cut back by 3 bases and J by 3 bases. The CDR3 is 16 amino acids. The CDR3: CSVDLRDRGHGNTIYF. The DNA for the CDR3 is TGCAGCGTTGACCTTAGGGACAGGGGGCATGGAAACACCATATATTTT.

This chain uses TRBV19 with TRBJ2-7, with 12 positions matching TRBD1. Germline CDR1 LNHDA, CDR2 SQIVND (reference sequence). The CDR3 consists of 13 residues. V lost 7 bases, J lost 8 bases, and 6 bases stayed unmatched. The CDR3 DNA follows: TGTGCCAGTAATCCGGGACAGGGGGCGAAGCAGTACTTC. As protein: CASNPGQGAKQYF.

The genes are TRBV28 and TRBJ1-2, with a possible D match to TRBD1 (5 bases). V lost 5 bases and J 10 bases, leaving 11 bases between the germline ends. Per the germline V gene, CDR1 is MDHEN and CDR2 is SYDVKM. The CDR3 length is 11 residues. The DNA for the CDR3 is TGTGCCAGCAGTCCCCGGGGGGACTACACCTTC. This codes for CASSPRGDYTF.

The chain carries TRBV27 and TRBJ2-3; possibly TRBD1 for D (6 bases). The V gene's germline CDR1 is MNHEY and CDR2 SMNVEV (reference sequence). This CDR3 spans 15 amino acids. Trimming took 3 bases from V and 2 from J, leaving 12 bases between them. The CDR3 region has the DNA TGTGCCAGCAGTTTCACAGGGCCCTTCACAGATACGCAGTATTTT. It encodes CASSFTGPFTDTQYF.